This T cell receptor (beta chain) stems from a study of blood T cell repertoires in COVID-19. Across the study: Specimens from acute and convalescent COVID-19 originated in the United States, Italy and Spain.

Germline loops: CDR1 MNHEY, CDR2 SMNVEV (reference sequence). The CDR3 sequence is 14 residues long. V dropped 0 bases and J dropped 7 bases, with 10 bases sitting between them. TCRdb keeps only in-frame clones here, not all; method: immunoSEQ multiplex PCR. The table records a few hundred thousand clones, around 86% of them present only once. The specimen sequenced was peripheral blood. The V gene is TRBV27, the J gene TRBJ2-1; possible D gene TRBD2, 6 bases. The source is a man aged 55 to 70 with acute or convalescent COVID-19. In DNA, the CDR3 is TGTGCCAGCAGTTTATCGACTAGTTGGAATGAGCAGTTCTTC. It is translated as CASSLSTSWNEQFF.